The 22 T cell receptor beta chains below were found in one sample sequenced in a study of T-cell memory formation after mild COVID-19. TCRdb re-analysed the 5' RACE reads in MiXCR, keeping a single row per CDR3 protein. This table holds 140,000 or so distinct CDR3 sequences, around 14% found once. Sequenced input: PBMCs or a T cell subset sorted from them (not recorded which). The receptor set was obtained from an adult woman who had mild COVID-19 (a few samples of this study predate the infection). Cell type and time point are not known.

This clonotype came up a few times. The DNA for the CDR3 is TGCGCCAGCAGCTCCACACCGGGACAGGCATATGGCTACACCTTC. It translates to CASSSTPGQAYGYTF. This chain joins TRBV4-1 and TRBJ1-2, with 8 bases fitting TRBD1. Per the germline V gene, CDR1 is MGHRA and CDR2 is YSYEKL. This CDR3 has 15 residues. V trimming: 5 bases; J trimming: 5 bases; junction bases outside the gene matches: 10.

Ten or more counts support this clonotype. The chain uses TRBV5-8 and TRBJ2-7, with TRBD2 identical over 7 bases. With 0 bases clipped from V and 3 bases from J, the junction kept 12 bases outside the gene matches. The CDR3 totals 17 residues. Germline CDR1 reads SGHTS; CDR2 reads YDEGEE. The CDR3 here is CASSLGGVRGSYYEQYF. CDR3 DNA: TGTGCCAGCAGCTTGGGAGGAGTGCGGGGGAGTTACTACGAGCAGTACTTC.

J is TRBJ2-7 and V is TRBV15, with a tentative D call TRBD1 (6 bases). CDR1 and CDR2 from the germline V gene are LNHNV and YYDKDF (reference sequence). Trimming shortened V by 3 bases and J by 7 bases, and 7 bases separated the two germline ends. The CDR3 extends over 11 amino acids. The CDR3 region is CATSSTGEQYF. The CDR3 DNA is TGTGCCACCAGCAGCACAGGGGAGCAGTACTTC.

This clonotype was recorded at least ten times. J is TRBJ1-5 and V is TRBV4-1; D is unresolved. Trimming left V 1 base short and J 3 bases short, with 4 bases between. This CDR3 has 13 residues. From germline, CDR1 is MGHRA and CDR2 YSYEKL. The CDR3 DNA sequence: TGCGCCAGCAGCCAAGCCGTCAATCAGCCCCAGCATTTT. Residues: CASSQAVNQPQHF.

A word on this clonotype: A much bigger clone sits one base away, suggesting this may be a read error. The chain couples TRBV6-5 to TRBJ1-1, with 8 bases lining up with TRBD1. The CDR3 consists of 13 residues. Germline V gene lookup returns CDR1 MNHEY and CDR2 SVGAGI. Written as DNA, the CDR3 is TGTGCCAGAAGTTACCCGACAGGGGCACAAGCTTTCTTT. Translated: CARSYPTGAQAFF.

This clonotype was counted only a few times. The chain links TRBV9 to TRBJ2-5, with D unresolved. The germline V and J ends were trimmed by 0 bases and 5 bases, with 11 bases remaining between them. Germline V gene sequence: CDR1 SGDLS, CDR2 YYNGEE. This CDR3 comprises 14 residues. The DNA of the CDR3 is TGTGCCAGCAGCGTAGGGGATTTTAGTGAGACCCAGTACTTC. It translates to CASSVGDFSETQYF.

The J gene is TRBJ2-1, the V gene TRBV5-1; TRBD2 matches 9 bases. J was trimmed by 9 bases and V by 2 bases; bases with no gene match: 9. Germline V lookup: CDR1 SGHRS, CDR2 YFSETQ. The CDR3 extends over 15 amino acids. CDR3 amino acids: CASSLGTSFSAEQFF. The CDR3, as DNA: TGCGCCAGCAGCTTAGGGACTAGCTTTTCCGCTGAGCAGTTCTTC.

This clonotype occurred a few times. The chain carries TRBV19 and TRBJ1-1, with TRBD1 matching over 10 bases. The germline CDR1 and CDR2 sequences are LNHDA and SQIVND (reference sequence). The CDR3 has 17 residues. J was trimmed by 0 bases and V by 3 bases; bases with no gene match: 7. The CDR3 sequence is CASSISGTGEMNTEAFF. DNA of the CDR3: TGTGCCAGTAGTATCTCCGGGACAGGGGAGATGAACACTGAAGCTTTCTTT. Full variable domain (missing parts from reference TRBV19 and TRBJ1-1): DGGITQSPKYLFRKEGQNVTLSCEQNLNHDAMYWYRQDPGQGLRLIYYSQIVNDFQKGDIAEGYSVSREKKESFPLTVTSAQKNPTAFYLCASSISGTGEMNTEAFFGQGTRLTVV.

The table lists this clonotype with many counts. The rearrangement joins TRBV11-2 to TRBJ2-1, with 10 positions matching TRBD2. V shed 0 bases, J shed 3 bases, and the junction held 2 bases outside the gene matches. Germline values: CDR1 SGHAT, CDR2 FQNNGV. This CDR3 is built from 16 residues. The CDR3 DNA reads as TGTGCCAGCAGCTTAGAAGCGGGGGGGTACTACAATGAGCAGTTCTTC. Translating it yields CASSLEAGGYYNEQFF.

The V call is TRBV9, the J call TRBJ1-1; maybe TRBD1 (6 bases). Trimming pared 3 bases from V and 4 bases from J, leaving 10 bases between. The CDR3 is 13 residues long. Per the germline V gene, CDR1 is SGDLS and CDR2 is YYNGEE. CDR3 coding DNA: TGTGCCAGCAGCGCTGGGGGCAGCACTGAAGCTTTCTTT. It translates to CASSAGGSTEAFF.

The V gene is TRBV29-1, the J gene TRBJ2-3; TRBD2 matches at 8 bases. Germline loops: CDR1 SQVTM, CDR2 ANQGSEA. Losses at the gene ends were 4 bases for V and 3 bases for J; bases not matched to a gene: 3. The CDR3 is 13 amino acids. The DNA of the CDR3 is TGCAGCGTTGTAGCGGGGTATACAGATACGCAGTATTTT. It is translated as CSVVAGYTDTQYF.

The CDR3 reads CASSPGQGAAGMGTEAFF. CDR3 nucleotides: TGCGCCAGCAGCCCAGGTCAGGGGGCAGCGGGAATGGGCACTGAAGCTTTCTTT. V is TRBV4-1 and J is TRBJ1-1, with 8 bases identical to TRBD1. Germline CDR1 is MGHRA and CDR2 is YSYEKL. The length of the CDR3 is 18 residues. With 4 bases clipped from V and 4 bases from J, the junction kept 17 bases outside the gene matches.

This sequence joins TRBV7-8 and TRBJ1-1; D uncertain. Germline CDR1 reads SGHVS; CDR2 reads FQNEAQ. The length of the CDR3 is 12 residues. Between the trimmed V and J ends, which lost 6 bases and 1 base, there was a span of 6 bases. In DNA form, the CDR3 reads TGTGCCAGCAGTCCGACGAACACTGAAGCTTTCTTT. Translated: CASSPTNTEAFF.

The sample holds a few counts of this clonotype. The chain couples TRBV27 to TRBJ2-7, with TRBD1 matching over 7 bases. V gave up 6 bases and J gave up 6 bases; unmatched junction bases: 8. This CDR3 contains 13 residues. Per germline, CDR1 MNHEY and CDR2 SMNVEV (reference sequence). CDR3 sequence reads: CASSLGTAAEQYF. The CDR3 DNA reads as TGTGCCAGCAGCCTGGGGACAGCCGCCGAGCAGTACTTC.

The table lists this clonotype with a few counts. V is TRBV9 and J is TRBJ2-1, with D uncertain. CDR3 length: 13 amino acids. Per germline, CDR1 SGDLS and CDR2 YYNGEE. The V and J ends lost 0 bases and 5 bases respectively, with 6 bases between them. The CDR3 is CASSVEAHNEQFF. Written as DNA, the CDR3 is TGTGCCAGCAGCGTAGAGGCCCACAATGAGCAGTTCTTC.

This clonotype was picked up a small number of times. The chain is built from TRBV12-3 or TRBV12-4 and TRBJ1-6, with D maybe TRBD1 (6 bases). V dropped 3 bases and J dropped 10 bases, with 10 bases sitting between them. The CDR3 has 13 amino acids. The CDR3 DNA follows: TGTGCCAGCAGTTTGGGGGGCTGGTCACCCCTCCACTTT. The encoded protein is CASSLGGWSPLHF.

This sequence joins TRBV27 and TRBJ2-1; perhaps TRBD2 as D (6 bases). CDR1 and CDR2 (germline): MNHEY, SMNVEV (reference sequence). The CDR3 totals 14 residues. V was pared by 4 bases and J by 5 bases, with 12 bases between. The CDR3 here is CASSSGGSHNEQFF. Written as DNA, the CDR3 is TGTGCCAGCAGTTCTGGGGGGTCCCACAATGAGCAGTTCTTC.

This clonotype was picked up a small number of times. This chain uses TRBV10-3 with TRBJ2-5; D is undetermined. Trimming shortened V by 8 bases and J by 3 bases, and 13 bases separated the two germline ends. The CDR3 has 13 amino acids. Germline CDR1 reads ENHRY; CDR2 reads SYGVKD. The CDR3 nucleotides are TGTGCCATCTCCTCGGGTGGGGAAGAGACCCAGTACTTC. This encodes CAISSGGEETQYF.

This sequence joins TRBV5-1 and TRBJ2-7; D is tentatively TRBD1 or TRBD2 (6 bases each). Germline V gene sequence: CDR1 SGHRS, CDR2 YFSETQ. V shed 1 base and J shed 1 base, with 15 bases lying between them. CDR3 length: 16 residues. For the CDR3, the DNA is TGCGCCAGCAGCTTGAAGAACGGGGGCGCTTCCTACGAGCAGTACTTC. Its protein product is CASSLKNGGASYEQYF.

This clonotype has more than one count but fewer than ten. The CDR3 nucleotides are TGTGCCAGCAGCTCACTCGGGGGGGATACGCAGTATTTT. Amino acids: CASSSLGGDTQYF. The chain links TRBV7-3 to TRBJ2-3, with 7 bases aligning to TRBD2. J was trimmed by 6 bases and V by 4 bases; bases with no gene match: 4. Germline CDR1 reads SGHTA; CDR2 reads FQGTGA. The CDR3 extends over 13 amino acids.

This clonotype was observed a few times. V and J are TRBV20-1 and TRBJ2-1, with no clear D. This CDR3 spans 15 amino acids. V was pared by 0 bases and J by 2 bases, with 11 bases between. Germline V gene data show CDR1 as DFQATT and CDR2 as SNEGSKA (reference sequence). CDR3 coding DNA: TGCAGTGCTAGAGATCGGAGAAGGGCCTACAATGAGCAGTTCTTC. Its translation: CSARDRRRAYNEQFF.

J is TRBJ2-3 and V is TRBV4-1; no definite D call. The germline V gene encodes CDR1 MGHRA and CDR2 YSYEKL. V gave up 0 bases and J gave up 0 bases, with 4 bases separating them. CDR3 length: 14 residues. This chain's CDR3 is CASSQEGSTDTQYF. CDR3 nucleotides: TGCGCCAGCAGCCAAGAGGGCAGCACAGATACGCAGTATTTT.